The 3 T cell receptor beta chains reported below all come from one sample, sequenced in a study of control samples from healthy donors and cancer patients. Some clones are missing from TCRdb's copy, which holds only in-frame ones; the method was immunoSEQ multiplex PCR. The sample holds more than 70,000 clones, over 90% seen once. The specimen sequenced was blood. These receptors were collected from a woman aged 30 to 39 in good health.

The chain couples TRBV15 to TRBJ1-1, with D uncertain. The CDR3 sequence is 12 residues long. Deletions cut 0 bases from V and 4 bases from J, with 3 bases between. CDR1 is LNHNV and CDR2 is YYDKDF in the germline V gene (reference sequence). The CDR3 nucleotides read TGTGCCACCAGCAGAGATGGCACTGAAGCTTTCTTT. As protein: CATSRDGTEAFF.

For the CDR3, the DNA is TGTGCCATCAGTCCAGACTTTCAAGAGACCCAGTACTTC. It specifies CAISPDFQETQYF. This chain links TRBV10-3 with TRBJ2-5; D is unresolved. Germline V CDR1 and CDR2: ENHRY, SYGVKD. The CDR3 covers 13 residues. V was pared by 5 bases and J by 2 bases, with 9 bases between.

CDR3 amino acids: CASSDSGHPGTTENFSNQPQHF. The CDR3 DNA follows: TGTGCCAGCAGTGACTCTGGACACCCTGGCACAACTGAGAATTTCAGCAATCAGCCCCAGCATTTT. The gene calls are TRBV6-4 and TRBJ1-5; tentatively, D is TRBD1 (5 bases). The length of the CDR3 is 22 residues. Germline assignment: CDR1 MRHNA and CDR2 SNTAGT. V was shortened by 0 bases and J by 1 base, with 28 bases between the two germline ends.